These 27 T cell receptor beta chains share one sample of origin, sequenced in a study of blood T cell repertoires in COVID-19. Some clones are missing from TCRdb's copy, which holds only in-frame ones; the method was immunoSEQ multiplex PCR. The sample includes 150,000 to 200,000 clones, around four fifths of them seen just once. The specimen was peripheral blood. These receptors all stem from a man in his 70s with acute or convalescent COVID-19.

This rearrangement joins TRBV7-9 to TRBJ2-7; 8 positions match TRBD2. This CDR3 contains 14 residues. CDR1 and CDR2 (germline): SEHNR, FQNEAQ (reference sequence). V was pared by 1 base and J by 2 bases, with 1 base of the junction left unmatched. The CDR3 spells CASSLVAGTYEQYF. The CDR3 DNA follows: TGTGCCAGCAGCTTAGTAGCGGGGACCTACGAGCAGTACTTC.

As regards this clone: At one end the junction does not follow the germline gene, possibly because of a read error. The gene calls are TRBV7-7 and TRBJ2-2; D is ambiguous. Looked up from germline, CDR1 is SSHAT and CDR2 is FNYEAQ (reference sequence). The CDR3 loop spans 15 amino acids. CDR3 DNA sequence: TGTGCTAGCAGCCTAACCGCGTCCCCCACCGGGGAGCTGTTTTTT. It yields the protein CASSLTASPTGELFF.

This clone was seen more than once but under ten times. The CDR3 protein is CASSLTSGGADTQYF. CDR3 nucleotides: TGTGCCAGCAGTCTTACTAGCGGGGGCGCAGATACGCAGTATTTT. V gene TRBV6-4 combines with J gene TRBJ2-3; 11 positions match TRBD2. This CDR3 is 15 amino acids long. Per the germline V gene, CDR1 is MRHNA and CDR2 is SNTAGT. The junction had 5 bases not matched to a gene; V was cut back by 5 bases and J by 4 bases.

The chain carries TRBV5-5 and TRBJ1-1; D not certain. This CDR3 has 13 amino acids. Germline CDR1 SGHKS, CDR2 YYEKEE (reference sequence). The V end lost 2 bases, the J end lost 0 bases, and 5 bases lay between the germline ends. The CDR3 spells CASSFILNTEAFF. Written as DNA, the CDR3 is TGTGCCAGCAGCTTCATCCTGAACACTGAAGCTTTCTTT.

V is TRBV11-2 and J is TRBJ2-2; TRBD2 might be the D (6 bases). The germline V and J ends were trimmed by 0 bases and 1 base, with 15 bases remaining between them. The germline CDR1 and CDR2 sequences are SGHAT and FQNNGV. The length of the CDR3 is 18 residues. The CDR3 spells CASSLDHPGSKNTGELFF. The CDR3 coding sequence is TGTGCCAGCAGCTTAGATCACCCCGGGAGTAAGAACACCGGGGAGCTGTTTTTT.

The gene calls are TRBV5-1 and TRBJ1-1, with D uncertain. CDR3 length: 14 amino acids. V was pared by 0 bases and J by 1 base, with 7 bases between. Germline V gene data show CDR1 as SGHRS and CDR2 as YFSETQ. The CDR3 sequence: CASSLDGANTEAFF. In DNA, the CDR3 is TGCGCCAGCAGCTTGGATGGAGCGAACACTGAAGCTTTCTTT.

This chain uses TRBV5-4 with TRBJ2-7; 13 bases fit TRBD2. Trimming at V came to 4 bases and at J to 0 bases, leaving 10 bases not matched to a gene. This CDR3 is 18 amino acids long. Germline CDR1 SGHNT, CDR2 YYREEE (reference sequence). The CDR3 region has the DNA TGTGCCAGCAGCCTAGCCGGGACTAGCGGGGCCCGCTCCTACGAGCAGTACTTC. Protein product: CASSLAGTSGARSYEQYF.

The gene calls are TRBV20-1 and TRBJ2-3; 7 bases agree with TRBD2. The V gene end was trimmed by 3 bases and the J gene end by 5 bases; junction bases not matched to a gene: 5. Germline CDR1 is DFQATT and CDR2 is SNEGSKA (reference sequence). CDR3 length: 13 amino acids. The CDR3 loop is CSASGVAGDTQYF. The CDR3, as DNA: TGCAGTGCTAGTGGGGTAGCGGGAGATACGCAGTATTTT.

The J gene is TRBJ1-3, the V gene TRBV7-9, with a weak D call TRBD1 (6 bases). Germline V gene data show CDR1 as SEHNR and CDR2 as FQNEAQ (reference sequence). The CDR3 length is 17 residues. V shed 4 bases and J shed 4 bases, with 20 bases lying between them. The CDR3 bases are TGTGCCAGCAGCTCCCCTGCTTGGGGGCTGGACGGAAACACCATATATTTT. The encoded protein is CASSSPAWGLDGNTIYF. Full variable domain (missing parts from reference TRBV7-9 and TRBJ1-3): DTGVSQNPRHKITKRGQNVTFRCDPISEHNRLYWYRQTLGQGPEFLTYFQNEAQLEKSRLLSDRFSAERPKGSFSTLEIQRTEQGDSAMYLCASSSPAWGLDGNTIYFGEGSWLTVV.

The chain is built from TRBV4-1 and TRBJ1-4; D is possibly TRBD1 (6 bases). The germline V gene has CDR1 MGHRA and CDR2 YSYEKL. This CDR3 has 16 amino acids. The V gene lost 4 bases and the J gene lost 4 bases, with 16 bases spanning the gap. The CDR3 bases are TGCGCCAGCAGCCTCTTTCTGGGGGCCGTTAATGAAAAACTGTTTTTT. Protein product: CASSLFLGAVNEKLFF.

This clone was recorded only once. This chain uses TRBV12-3 or TRBV12-4 with TRBJ2-7, with TRBD1 as a possible D gene (5 bases). The CDR3 has 12 residues. Trimming pared 3 bases from V and 6 bases from J, leaving 9 bases between. The CDR3, as DNA: TGTGCCAGCAGTTTGGGGCAGGGCGAGCAGTACTTC. This gives the protein CASSLGQGEQYF.

The chain combines TRBV10-3 with TRBJ1-1; the match to TRBD1 covers 9 bases. V gave up 3 bases and J gave up 5 bases; unmatched junction bases: 4. CDR3 length: 14 residues. The germline V gene encodes CDR1 ENHRY and CDR2 SYGVKD. CDR3 loop: CAISEDRGLTEAFF. In DNA form, the CDR3 reads TGTGCCATCAGTGAAGACAGGGGGTTGACTGAAGCTTTCTTT.

The chain combines TRBV5-4 with TRBJ2-7; TRBD2 matches at 11 bases. J gave up 3 bases and V 6 bases, and 5 bases lay outside the gene matches. Germline lookup yields CDR1 SGHNT and CDR2 YYREEE (reference sequence). This CDR3 is 14 amino acids long. The CDR3 reads CASTNGTSGYEQYF. DNA of the CDR3: TGTGCCAGCACCAACGGGACTAGCGGCTACGAGCAGTACTTC.

In its sample, this clone was seen a few times. In nucleotides, the CDR3 is TGTGCCAGCAGCTTATCCAGGGTTGACCAGCCCCAGCATTTT. This codes for CASSLSRVDQPQHF. V usage is TRBV7-2 and J usage is TRBJ1-5, with D tentatively TRBD1 (5 bases). V shed 2 bases and J shed 7 bases, with 12 bases lying between them. This CDR3 region has 14 residues. CDR1 SGHTA and CDR2 FQGNSA come from the germline V gene.

This clone was seen only a few times. The chain has TRBV4-3 and TRBJ2-7, with TRBD2 matching 8 bases. J was trimmed by 2 bases and V by 0 bases; bases with no gene match: 9. The V gene's germline CDR1 is LGHNA and CDR2 YSLEER. The CDR3 loop spans 17 amino acids. The CDR3 coding sequence is TGCGCCAGCAGCCAAGATCGGGGGGGTGACTACCCCTACGAGCAGTACTTC. Protein: CASSQDRGGDYPYEQYF.

Only a few counts were recorded for this clone. This chain links TRBV2 with TRBJ1-1; no clear D gene. The CDR3 runs 13 residues. Trimming took off 2 bases at V and 1 base at J, with 5 bases between the two ends. CDR1 is SNHLY, CDR2 FYNNEI, per germline. This chain's CDR3 is CASSETRNTEAFF. For the CDR3, the DNA is TGTGCCAGCAGTGAAACGAGGAACACTGAAGCTTTCTTT.

Here the CDR3 DNA reads TGTGCCAGCAGTTACCCGCCAGCGGGGGACTATGGCTACACCTTC. It yields the protein CASSYPPAGDYGYTF. The V gene is TRBV6-5, the J gene TRBJ1-2, with D possibly matching TRBD1 (5 bases). CDR3 length equals 15 residues. Germline CDR1 is MNHEY and CDR2 is SVGAGI. V was clipped by 2 bases and J by 3 bases, with 13 bases between them.

The chain combines TRBV14 with TRBJ2-7; a weak D match, TRBD2 (5 bases). V was cut by 4 bases and J by 5 bases, with 18 bases left in between. This CDR3 is built from 15 residues. Germline lookup yields CDR1 SGHDN and CDR2 FVKESK. CDR3 nucleotides: TGTGCCAGCAGCCTCTCTAAGGGCCCGAGGGACGAGCAGTACTTC. It codes for CASSLSKGPRDEQYF.

In its sample, this clone was seen once. The genes are TRBV2 and TRBJ1-4; TRBD1 aligns across 9 bases. This CDR3 is 14 amino acids long. The germline CDR1 and CDR2 sequences are SNHLY and FYNNEI. The ends lost 7 bases at V and 5 bases at J; junction bases unmatched: 5. CDR3 bases: TGTGCCAGCAATACCGGGACAGGGAATGAAAAACTGTTTTTT. Its translation is CASNTGTGNEKLFF.

The V call is TRBV14, the J call TRBJ2-3; TRBD2 aligns across 8 bases. Germline CDR1 and CDR2: SGHDN and FVKESK. The CDR3 is 15 residues long. The junction had 9 bases not matched to a gene; V was cut back by 8 bases and J by 2 bases. CDR3 sequence reads: CASGAIAGPTDTQYF. In DNA form, the CDR3 reads TGTGCCAGCGGGGCCATAGCGGGACCCACAGATACGCAGTATTTT.

The V call is TRBV7-9, the J call TRBJ2-5; TRBD1 aligns across 7 bases. Per germline, CDR1 SEHNR and CDR2 FQNEAQ (reference sequence). The CDR3 is made up of 13 amino acids. The V and J ends lost 2 bases and 4 bases, in that order; junction bases with no gene match: 1. In DNA form, the CDR3 reads TGTGCCAGCAGCTTAAGGGGGCTAGAGACCCAGTACTTC. The encoded protein is CASSLRGLETQYF.

This clone was found once. V and J are TRBV11-2 and TRBJ1-1; no clear D gene. The V and J ends lost 0 bases and 0 bases respectively, with 14 bases between them. Germline V gives CDR1 SGHAT, CDR2 FQNNGV. The CDR3 has 17 amino acids. The CDR3 sequence is CASSLDSMRGLNTEAFF. DNA of the CDR3: TGTGCCAGCAGCTTAGATTCTATGAGAGGGTTGAACACTGAAGCTTTCTTT.

The chain couples TRBV12-5 to TRBJ2-3, with D unclear. The V end was cut by 3 bases, the J end by 2 bases, with 6 bases between. The germline V gene encodes CDR1 LGHNT and CDR2 FRNRAP. CDR3 length equals 13 residues. CDR3 sequence: CASGLAYTDTQYF. CDR3 sequence (DNA): TGTGCTAGTGGTTTAGCGTACACAGATACGCAGTATTTT. The whole variable domain, remainder taken from reference TRBV12-5 and TRBJ2-3, is DARVTQTPRHKVTEMGQEVTMRCQPILGHNTVFWYRQTMMQGLELLAYFRNRAPLDDSGMPKDRFSAEMPDATLATLKIQPSEPRDSAVYFCASGLAYTDTQYFGPGTRLTVL.

The V and J genes are TRBV6-5 and TRBJ1-5; no clear D gene. The V and J ends lost 5 bases and 4 bases respectively, with 12 bases between them. The CDR3 runs to 14 residues. CDR1 and CDR2 (germline): MNHEY, SVGAGI. This CDR3 is CASSPGQPNQPQHF. In nucleotides, the CDR3 is TGTGCCAGCAGTCCGGGTCAACCGAATCAGCCCCAGCATTTT.

The chain uses TRBV5-6 and TRBJ2-1; 8 bases are a match to TRBD2. Germline trimming cut 3 bases from V and 4 bases from J; bases unmatched to any gene: 3. The CDR3 is 14 amino acids. Germline lookup yields CDR1 SGHDT and CDR2 YYEEEE. As DNA, the CDR3 is TGTGCCAGCAGCTGGGGGACTAGTTACAATGAGCAGTTCTTC. It specifies CASSWGTSYNEQFF.

In its sample, this clone was seen once. V is TRBV27 and J is TRBJ2-1; D is possibly TRBD1 (6 bases). The V end was cut by 6 bases, the J end by 6 bases, with 15 bases between. The germline V gene has CDR1 MNHEY and CDR2 SMNVEV (reference sequence). This CDR3 is 14 amino acids long. CDR3 nucleotides: TGTGCCAGCAGCCCCGACAGGTATCGCAATGAGCAGTTCTTC. This sequence encodes CASSPDRYRNEQFF.

CDR3 sequence (DNA): TGCGCCAGCAGCTGGGGGACTAGCGGTGGGGATGAGCAGTTCTTC. This gives the protein CASSWGTSGGDEQFF. The chain recombines TRBV5-1 with TRBJ2-1; 11 nucleotides line up with TRBD2. The V gene end was trimmed by 3 bases and the J gene end by 8 bases; junction bases not matched to a gene: 7. This CDR3 comprises 15 residues. Germline CDR1 and CDR2: SGHRS and YFSETQ.